This TCR beta chain is drawn from a study of T cells in Graves' hyperthyroidism and ophthalmopathy. This clonotype occurred many times. The antigen is unknown. Whole-study findings and limits: Blood samples included most of the expanded thyroid clonotypes exceeding 0.001. The model anticipated ophthalmopathy a median approximately 6.6 months pre-onset.

The CDR3 has 13 residues. Germline CDR1 is SNHLY and CDR2 is FYNNEI. The junction had 7 bases not matched to a gene; V was cut back by 7 bases and J by 6 bases. Clinicians diagnosed patients from clinical symptoms, serum thyroxine and TRAb, thyroid ultrasound and orbital computed tomography. Amplified regions were TCR beta CDR3 sequences from RNA transcripts. HTBI primers drove first-round RT-PCR of the TCR CDR3. MiXCR was run by TCRdb on the multiplex PCR reads, yielding one entry per CDR3 protein. The table has fewer than 850,000 distinct CDR3 sequences, 17% seen once. Sequencing was carried out using blood. This clonotype originated in a man aged 50 to 59 with Graves' hyperthyroidism. V and J are TRBV2 and TRBJ2-7, with 9 bases matching TRBD1. CDR3 region: CASKPGQGGEQYF. The CDR3 DNA sequence: TGTGCCAGCAAGCCGGGACAGGGAGGCGAGCAGTACTTC.